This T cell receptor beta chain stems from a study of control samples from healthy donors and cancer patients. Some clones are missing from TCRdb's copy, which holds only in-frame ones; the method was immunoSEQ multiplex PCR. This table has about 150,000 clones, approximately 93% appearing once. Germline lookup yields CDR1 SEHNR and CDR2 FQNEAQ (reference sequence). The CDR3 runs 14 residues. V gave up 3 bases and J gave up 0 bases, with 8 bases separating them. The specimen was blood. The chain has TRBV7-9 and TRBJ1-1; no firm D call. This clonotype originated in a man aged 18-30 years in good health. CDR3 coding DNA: TGTGCCAGCAGCTTTGGAGGAATGAACACTGAAGCTTTCTTT. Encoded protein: CASSFGGMNTEAFF.